This passage covers 9 T cell receptor beta chains from one sample sequenced in a study of blood T cell repertoires in COVID-19. Sequencing was performed with immunoSEQ multiplex PCR; in TCRdb, only in-frame clones are kept and a portion is missing. The table has 200,000 or so clones, around 84% seen once. Sequenced input: peripheral blood. These receptors originate from a woman aged 55-75 years who had recovered from COVID-19.

The chain links TRBV6-2 or TRBV6-3 to TRBJ2-5; possible D gene TRBD2, 5 bases. The CDR3 is made up of 16 amino acids. CDR1 is MNHEY, CDR2 SVGEGT, per germline. V lost 4 bases, J lost 4 bases, and 19 bases lay in between. This chain's CDR3 is CASSFSRLAVLETQYF. CDR3 nucleotide sequence: TGTGCCAGCAGTTTCTCCAGGCTAGCAGTGTTAGAGACCCAGTACTTC.

The chain combines TRBV6-1 with TRBJ1-2; D is ambiguous. Germline CDR1 and CDR2: MNHNS and SASEGT. The V and J ends lost 0 bases and 3 bases respectively, with 5 bases between them. This CDR3 has 13 amino acids. The CDR3 nucleotides are TGTGCCAGCAGTGAAGCGGCTGACTATGGCTACACCTTC. Translating gives CASSEAADYGYTF.

The rearrangement joins TRBV20-1 to TRBJ1-5, with 7 bases lining up with TRBD1. Germline V lookup: CDR1 DFQATT, CDR2 SNEGSKA (reference sequence). This CDR3 has 14 residues. With V trimmed by 3 bases and J by 4 bases, 6 bases remained unmatched. The CDR3 bases are TGCAGTGCTAGTAGGCAGGGGGGAAATCAGCCCCAGCATTTT. Translating gives CSASRQGGNQPQHF.

The V gene is TRBV10-3, the J gene TRBJ2-3, with TRBD1 identical over 8 bases. CDR3 size: 14 residues. Germline V gene sequence: CDR1 ENHRY, CDR2 SYGVKD. The junction had 5 bases not matched to a gene; V was cut back by 8 bases and J by 1 base. The CDR3 DNA is TGTGCCATCCGGACAGGGTCGGGCACAGATACGCAGTATTTT. Protein sequence: CAIRTGSGTDTQYF.

This sequence joins TRBV4-2 and TRBJ2-5, with 11 nucleotides matching TRBD2. Germline trimming cut 2 bases from V and 5 bases from J; bases unmatched to any gene: 7. The germline V gene encodes CDR1 LGHNA and CDR2 YNFKEQ. This CDR3 is 16 amino acids long. This chain's CDR3 is CASSQYSSGGAETQYF. CDR3 DNA: TGTGCCAGCAGCCAATACAGTAGCGGGGGGGCCGAGACCCAGTACTTC.

The gene calls are TRBV7-2 and TRBJ2-4; 8 nucleotides line up with TRBD1. The CDR3 consists of 15 residues. Germline assignment: CDR1 SGHTA and CDR2 FQGNSA. The V gene end was trimmed by 5 bases and the J gene end by 1 base; junction bases not matched to a gene: 4. The CDR3 DNA sequence: TGTGCCAGCAGCCCGGACAGGGTGGCCAAAAACATTCAGTACTTC. Amino acid sequence: CASSPDRVAKNIQYF.

The CDR3 DNA is TGTGCCTGGAGGGGGACTAGCGGACTACAAGAGACCGGGGTAGAGACCCAGTACTTC. Translating it yields CAWRGTSGLQETGVETQYF. V gene TRBV30 combines with J gene TRBJ2-5, with 11 positions matching TRBD2. Losses at the gene ends were 3 bases for V and 4 bases for J; bases not matched to a gene: 19. CDR1 GTSNPN and CDR2 SVGIG come from the germline V gene (reference sequence). CDR3 length: 19 residues.

The rearrangement links TRBV6-6 to TRBJ1-3; D remains unclear. Between the trimmed V and J ends, which lost 8 bases and 0 bases, there was a span of 11 bases. The CDR3 has 14 amino acids. Germline CDR1 is MNHNY and CDR2 is SVGAGI (reference sequence). DNA of the CDR3: TGTGCCAGCCTCGGAGTGGGCTCTGGAAACACCATATATTTT. This gives the protein CASLGVGSGNTIYF.

V is TRBV5-5 and J is TRBJ2-6, with D possibly being TRBD1 (6 bases). This CDR3 is built from 16 residues. Trimming pared 0 bases from V and 4 bases from J, leaving 11 bases between. Germline lookup yields CDR1 SGHKS and CDR2 YYEKEE (reference sequence). The CDR3 here is CASSLEAGAGANVLTF. CDR3 DNA: TGTGCCAGCAGCTTGGAGGCAGGGGCCGGGGCCAACGTCCTGACTTTC.